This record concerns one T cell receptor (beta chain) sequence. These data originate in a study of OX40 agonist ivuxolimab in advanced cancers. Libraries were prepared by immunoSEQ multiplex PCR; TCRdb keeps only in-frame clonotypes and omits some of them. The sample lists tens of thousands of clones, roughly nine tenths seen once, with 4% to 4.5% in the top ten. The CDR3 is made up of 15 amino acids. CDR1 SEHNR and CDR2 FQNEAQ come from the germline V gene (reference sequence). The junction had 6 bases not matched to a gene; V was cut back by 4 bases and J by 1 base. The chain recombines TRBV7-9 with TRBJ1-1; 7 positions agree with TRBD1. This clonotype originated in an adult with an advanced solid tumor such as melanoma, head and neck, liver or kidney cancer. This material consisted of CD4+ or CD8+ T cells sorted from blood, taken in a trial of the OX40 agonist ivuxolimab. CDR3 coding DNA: TGTGCCAGCAGCTCCCTCGGGACAGAGAACACTGAAGCTTTCTTT. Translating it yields CASSSLGTENTEAFF. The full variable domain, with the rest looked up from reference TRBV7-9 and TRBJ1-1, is DTGVSQNPRHKITKRGQNVTFRCDPISEHNRLYWYRQTLGQGPEFLTYFQNEAQLEKSRLLSDRFSAERPKGSFSTLEIQRTEQGDSAMYLCASSSLGTENTEAFFGQGTRLTVV.